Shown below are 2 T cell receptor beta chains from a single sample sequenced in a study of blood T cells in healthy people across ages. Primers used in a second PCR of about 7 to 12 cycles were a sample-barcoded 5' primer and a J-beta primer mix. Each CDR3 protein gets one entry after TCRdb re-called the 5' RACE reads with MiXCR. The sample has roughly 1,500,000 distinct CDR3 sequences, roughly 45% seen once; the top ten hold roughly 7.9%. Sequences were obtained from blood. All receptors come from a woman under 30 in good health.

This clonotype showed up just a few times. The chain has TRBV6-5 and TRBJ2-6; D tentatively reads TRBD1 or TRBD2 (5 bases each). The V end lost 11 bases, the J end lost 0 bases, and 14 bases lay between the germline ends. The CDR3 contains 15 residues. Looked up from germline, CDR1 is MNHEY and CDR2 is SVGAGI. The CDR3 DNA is TGTGCCTCCCGGGACGGACTCTCTGGGGCCAACGTCCTGACTTTC. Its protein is CASRDGLSGANVLTF.

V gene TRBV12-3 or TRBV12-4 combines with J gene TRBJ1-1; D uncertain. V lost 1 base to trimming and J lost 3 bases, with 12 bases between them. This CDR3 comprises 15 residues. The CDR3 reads CASSLGQLGDTEAFF. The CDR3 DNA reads TGTGCCAGCAGTTTAGGTCAACTCGGGGACACTGAAGCTTTCTTT.